The 15 T cell receptor beta chains below were found in one sample sequenced in a study of blood T cell repertoires in COVID-19. The assay was immunoSEQ multiplex PCR, and TCRdb's table has in-frame clones only and misses some. The sample includes 60,000 to 65,000 clones, 75% to 80% of them seen just once. The sample taken for sequencing was peripheral blood. These receptors were collected from a woman of 80 years or more with acute or convalescent COVID-19.

This chain connects TRBV28 to TRBJ2-7; 9 bases align to TRBD1. V shed 5 bases, J shed 5 bases, and the junction held 10 bases outside the gene matches. Germline CDR1 is MDHEN and CDR2 is SYDVKM. CDR3 length: 15 residues. The CDR3, as DNA: TGTGCCAGCAGTCCCGCCGGGACAGGGATCCACGAGCAGTACTTC. This codes for CASSPAGTGIHEQYF.

This chain joins TRBV10-1 and TRBJ2-3; 9 bases are a match to TRBD2. Germline CDR1 and CDR2: WNHNN and SYGVQD (reference sequence). This CDR3 has 15 amino acids. The V segment lost 4 bases and the J segment 2 bases; nucleotides outside the gene matches: 4. The CDR3: CASSGTSVPTDTQYF. The CDR3 nucleotides read TGCGCCAGCAGTGGGACTAGCGTACCCACAGATACGCAGTATTTT.

The genes are TRBV15 and TRBJ1-4; TRBD1 is a possible D gene (6 bases). Germline CDR1 is LNHNV and CDR2 is YYDKDF (reference sequence). The CDR3 has 15 residues. The V gene lost 1 base and the J gene lost 8 bases, with 14 bases spanning the gap. CDR3 sequence (DNA): TGTGCCACCAGCAGAGGCGGGGGGGCCTTCGAAAAACTGTTTTTT. Amino acid sequence: CATSRGGGAFEKLFF.

Points on this clone: A junction end diverges from the germline sequence, so it may reflect a read error. The chain joins TRBV7-2 to TRBJ1-3; D uncertain. The CDR3 is made up of 14 amino acids. Germline lookup yields CDR1 SGHTA and CDR2 FQGNSA. The CDR3 region has the DNA TGTGCCAGCAGCTCAGCGGGCTCTAGAAACACCATATATTTT. Amino acid sequence: CASSSAGSRNTIYF.

Only a few counts were recorded for this clone. J is TRBJ2-1 and V is TRBV6-5; no reliable D call. V shed 4 bases and J shed 7 bases, with 5 bases lying between them. Germline CDR1 is MNHEY and CDR2 is SVGAGI. The CDR3 has 11 residues. CDR3 loop: CASSFLNEQFF. CDR3 bases: TGTGCCAGCAGTTTTCTTAATGAGCAGTTCTTC.

This clone was seen a handful of times. This chain joins TRBV5-1 and TRBJ1-5; 8 bases are a match to TRBD1. CDR1 SGHRS and CDR2 YFSETQ come from the germline V gene. The V gene end was trimmed by 0 bases and the J gene end by 9 bases; junction bases not matched to a gene: 8. This CDR3 region has 15 residues. The CDR3 nucleotides are TGCGCCAGCAGCTTGGACGGACAGGGCAATAGGCCCCAGCATTTT. Residues: CASSLDGQGNRPQHF.

V usage is TRBV3-1 (or the pseudogene TRBV3-2) and J usage is TRBJ2-2, with D uncertain. The CDR3 has 14 residues. The germline V gene has CDR1 LGHDT and CDR2 YNNKEL (reference sequence). The V gene lost 0 bases and the J gene lost 5 bases, with 7 bases spanning the gap. CDR3 sequence: CASSQDLNTGELFF. CDR3 DNA: TGTGCCAGCAGCCAAGATCTTAATACCGGGGAGCTGTTTTTT.

The chain is built from TRBV28 and TRBJ2-7; 9 bases line up with TRBD2. The trim removed 8 bases at V and 7 bases at J, leaving 18 bases unmatched. The CDR3 has 16 amino acids. CDR1 and CDR2 from the germline V gene are MDHEN and SYDVKM. CDR3 sequence: CASGTPEIAGDREQYF. As DNA, the CDR3 is TGTGCCAGCGGAACACCGGAGATAGCGGGAGATAGGGAGCAGTACTTC.

This sequence joins TRBV6-5 and TRBJ2-7; 10 nucleotides match TRBD1. Trimming cost V 5 bases and J 4 bases; bases outside gene matches: 5. Germline values: CDR1 MNHEY, CDR2 SVGAGI. The CDR3 runs to 14 residues. The CDR3 loop is CASSRTGGGYEQYF. The CDR3 DNA follows: TGTGCCAGCAGTAGGACAGGGGGTGGGTACGAGCAGTACTTC.

The chain combines TRBV6-5 with TRBJ2-5; 11 nucleotides match TRBD2. Looked up from germline, CDR1 is MNHEY and CDR2 is SVGAGI. The CDR3 sequence is 14 residues long. J lost 5 bases, V lost 6 bases, and 5 bases had no gene match. The CDR3 region has the DNA TGTGCCAGCAGATTAGCGGGAGGGCAGGAGACCCAGTACTTC. Amino acid sequence: CASRLAGGQETQYF.

This clone was seen ten or more times. The chain is built from TRBV19 and TRBJ2-7, with 11 bases identical to TRBD2. Trimming took 7 bases from V and 3 from J; bases not matched to a gene: 5. This CDR3 has 14 residues. The germline V gene encodes CDR1 LNHDA and CDR2 SQIVND (reference sequence). This CDR3 reads CASNPGLAVYEQYF. The CDR3 DNA sequence: TGTGCCAGTAATCCGGGACTAGCGGTCTACGAGCAGTACTTC.

This chain links TRBV18 with TRBJ2-5, with D possibly matching TRBD2 (6 bases). V lost 3 bases, J lost 5 bases, and 16 bases lay in between. The germline V gene encodes CDR1 KGHSH and CDR2 LQKENI. The CDR3 has 15 amino acids. In DNA, the CDR3 is TGTGCCAGCTCACCCCCGGGACTGACGAAGGAGACCCAGTACTTC. Translated, it gives CASSPPGLTKETQYF.

This clone was observed once. CDR3 in DNA: TGTGCCAGCTCGGCCGGGACAGATTATGGCTACACCTTC. This translates into CASSAGTDYGYTF. The chain uses TRBV18 and TRBJ1-2; TRBD1 agrees at 7 bases. CDR3 length: 13 residues. Germline trimming cut 6 bases from V and 5 bases from J; bases unmatched to any gene: 6. Germline lookup yields CDR1 KGHSH and CDR2 LQKENI.

This clone has a handful of counts. For the CDR3, the DNA is TGTGCCAGCAGCCCGGACAGGGGAGTGAACATTCAGTACTTC. It is translated as CASSPDRGVNIQYF. The chain has TRBV28 and TRBJ2-4, with 9 bases lining up with TRBD1. Germline values: CDR1 MDHEN, CDR2 SYDVKM. The trim removed 6 bases at V and 7 bases at J, leaving 7 bases unmatched. The CDR3 has 14 amino acids.

The V call is TRBV6-1, the J call TRBJ1-2; unclear D gene. V was pared by 0 bases and J by 4 bases, with 18 bases between. This CDR3 is built from 17 residues. The germline V gene encodes CDR1 MNHNS and CDR2 SASEGT. In nucleotides, the CDR3 is TGTGCCAGCAGTGAAGCCTTTAGTTTCGAGGGCGGCTATGGCTACACCTTC. Amino acids: CASSEAFSFEGGYGYTF.